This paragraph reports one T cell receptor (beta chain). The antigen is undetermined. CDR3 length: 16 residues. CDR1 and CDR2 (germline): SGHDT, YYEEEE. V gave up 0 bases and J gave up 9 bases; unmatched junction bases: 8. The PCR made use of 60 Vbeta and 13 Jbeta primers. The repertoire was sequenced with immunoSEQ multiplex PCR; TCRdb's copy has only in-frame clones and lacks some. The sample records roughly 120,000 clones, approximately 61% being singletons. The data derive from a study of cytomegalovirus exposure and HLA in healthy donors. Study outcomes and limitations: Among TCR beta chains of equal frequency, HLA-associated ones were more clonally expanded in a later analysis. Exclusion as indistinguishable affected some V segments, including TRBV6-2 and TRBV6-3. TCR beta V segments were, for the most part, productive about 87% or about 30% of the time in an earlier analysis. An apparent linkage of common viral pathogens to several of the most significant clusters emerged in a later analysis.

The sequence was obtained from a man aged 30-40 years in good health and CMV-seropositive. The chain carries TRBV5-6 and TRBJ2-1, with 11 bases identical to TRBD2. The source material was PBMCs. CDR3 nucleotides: TGTGCCAGCAGCTTGGTTTTAGCGGGAGGGCCCTTTGAGCAGTTCTTC. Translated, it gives CASSLVLAGGPFEQFF.